A single sample gave rise to the 6 T cell receptor beta chains below, sequenced in a study of beta chain bispecific antibodies for T cell cancers. Either OKT3 anti-CD3 antibody or CD3/CD28 beads expanded T cells from blood mononuclear cells over roughly three days. Findings and caveats of the study: Normal T cells contributed less of the targeted TRBV signal than the leukemia cells did.

Via MiXCR, TCRdb re-called the 5' RACE reads, giving one row per CDR3 protein. The sample lists roughly 15,000 distinct CDR3 sequences; approximately 2% were seen once. Their cognate antigens are unknown. The material sequenced was healthy donor T cells cultured with leukemia cells. Source of these receptors: a human donor in good health. Some clones in this sample may be carry-over from other donors' samples.

This clonotype was seen ten or more times. The chain links TRBV5-1 to TRBJ2-7, with D maybe TRBD2 (5 bases). In germline, CDR1 is SGHRS, CDR2 YFSETQ. The ends were cut back, 4 bases at V and 3 bases at J, with 11 bases in the middle. The CDR3 totals 13 residues. CDR3 region: CASSPTEGYEQYF. The CDR3, as DNA: TGCGCCAGCAGCCCTACCGAGGGCTACGAGCAGTACTTC.

This clonotype appeared many times. The chain recombines TRBV10-3 with TRBJ2-5, with 8 positions matching TRBD1. Germline lookup yields CDR1 ENHRY and CDR2 SYGVKD. The CDR3 runs 12 residues. Trimming cost V 10 bases and J 5 bases; bases outside gene matches: 6. This chain's CDR3 is CASAGGAETQYF. The CDR3 DNA reads TGTGCCAGCGCAGGGGGCGCGGAGACCCAGTACTTC.

This clonotype was recorded at least ten times. This chain joins TRBV6-2 or TRBV6-3 and TRBJ2-7, with a tentative D call TRBD2 (6 bases). The germline V and J ends were trimmed by 4 bases and 3 bases, with 13 bases remaining between them. CDR1 is MNHEY and CDR2 is SVGEGT in the germline V gene. The CDR3 has 14 amino acids. The CDR3 protein is CASSWGTGDYEQYF. The CDR3 nucleotides are TGTGCCAGCAGTTGGGGGACGGGGGACTACGAGCAGTACTTC.

This clonotype was found many times. CDR3 in DNA: TGTGCCAGCAGTCCCCCCTCGACAGGGGGGAACACTGAAGCTTTCTTT. Translating gives CASSPPSTGGNTEAFF. V usage is TRBV27 and J usage is TRBJ1-1, with 9 positions matching TRBD1. CDR3 length equals 16 residues. CDR1 and CDR2 (germline): MNHEY, SMNVEV (reference sequence). V gave up 5 bases and J gave up 1 base; unmatched junction bases: 8.

The sample holds many counts of this clonotype. The chain links TRBV25-1 to TRBJ1-1, with TRBD1 matching over 10 bases. This CDR3 has 17 residues. The trim removed 2 bases at V and 1 base at J, leaving 7 bases unmatched. Germline V gene data show CDR1 as MGHDK and CDR2 as SYGVNS. CDR3 region: CASSEGGTGVQNTEAFF. CDR3 nucleotide sequence: TGTGCCAGCAGTGAAGGGGGGACAGGGGTACAGAACACTGAAGCTTTCTTT.

The chain uses TRBV10-3 and TRBJ2-7; D ambiguous. The CDR3 runs to 12 residues. Germline CDR1 is ENHRY and CDR2 is SYGVKD. Here the CDR3 DNA reads TGTGCTACAAGATCGGACGGGTACGAGCAGTACTTC. Protein sequence: CATRSDGYEQYF.